The rows below give T cell receptor beta chains drawn from one sample of a study of T cell responses to AZD1222 COVID-19 vaccine. Here immunoSEQ multiplex PCR was the method, and the copy in TCRdb shows in-frame clones only, minus some. The table has about 150,000 clones, about nine tenths seen once. This sample comprised peripheral blood, obtained on day 0 of AZD1222 vaccination. The receptors come from an adult in good health. Both conserved end residues are part of each CDR3. A D gene is named only where the DNA matches it firmly. Rows may omit the clone size; those that give it use once, few, many or a size class.

CDR3aa	CDR3nt	v_gene	j_gene	abundance	d_gene
CASSGLAGVIEQFF	TGTGCCAGCAGCGGACTAGCGGGAGTAATCGAGCAGTTCTTC	TRBV2	TRBJ2-1	.	TRBD2
CASSYGGGSRSEQYF	TGTGCCAGCAGTTACGGTGGGGGATCCCGGAGCGAGCAGTACTTC	TRBV9	TRBJ2-7	.	.
CATAWTGTGELFF	TGTGCCACTGCCTGGACCGGCACCGGGGAGCTGTTTTTT	TRBV15	TRBJ2-2	once	.
CASSQDPGAETQYF	TGCGCCAGCAGCCAAGATCCTGGAGCAGAGACCCAGTACTTC	TRBV4-1	TRBJ2-5	.	.
CASSLEGAGGEQYF	TGCGCCAGCAGCTTGGAAGGAGCGGGAGGTGAGCAGTACTTC	TRBV5-1	TRBJ2-7	.	TRBD2
CASSRVQVPNTEAFF	TGTGCCAGTAGTAGGGTTCAGGTCCCTAACACTGAAGCTTTCTTT	TRBV19	TRBJ1-1	.	.
CASSPGQGAAYEQYF	TGTGCCAGCAGCCCGGGACAGGGGGCCGCCTACGAGCAGTACTTC	TRBV3-1/TRBV3-2	TRBJ2-7	.	TRBD1
CASSLFPGTGENQPQHF	TGTGCCAGCAGTTTATTCCCCGGGACAGGCGAGAATCAGCCCCAGCATTTT	TRBV7-6	TRBJ1-5	.	TRBD1
CASSLDSGATNEKLFF	TGCGCCAGCAGCTTGGACAGTGGCGCCACTAATGAAAAACTGTTTTTT	TRBV5-1	TRBJ1-4	.	.
CASSLIRGEKLFF	TGTGCCAGCAGCTTGATACGTGGAGAAAAACTGTTTTTT	TRBV7-3	TRBJ1-4	.	.
CASDWTGGLSQPQHF	TGTGCCAGTGATTGGACGGGGGGCTTGAGTCAGCCCCAGCATTTT	TRBV19	TRBJ1-5	.	.
CASSLGGPAPLQHF	TGTGCCAGCAGTTTAGGAGGACCCGCGCCATTACAGCATTTT	TRBV28	TRBJ1-5	.	.
CAWSVLDLWNEQFF	TGTGCCTGGAGTGTACTAGACCTCTGGAATGAGCAGTTCTTC	TRBV30	TRBJ2-1	.	.
CASSRGYEQYF	TGTGCCAGTAGTCGTGGCTACGAGCAGTACTTC	TRBV19	TRBJ2-7	.	.
CASNLGQSNTEAFF	TGTGCCAGCAACCTAGGGCAGTCGAACACTGAAGCTTTCTTT	TRBV3-1/TRBV3-2	TRBJ1-1	.	.
CADSEKGSGLYYNEQFF	TGTGCCGACAGTGAAAAGGGTAGCGGGCTTTACTACAATGAGCAGTTCTTC	TRBV2	TRBJ2-1	.	TRBD2
CSGEGGTGGRSGYF	TGCAGCGGTGAAGGGGGGACAGGGGGAAGGAGTGGGTATTTT	TRBV29-1	TRBJ2-3	once	TRBD1
CASTRGQFYGYTF	TGTGCCAGCACCCGAGGACAGTTTTATGGCTACACCTTC	TRBV6-5	TRBJ1-2	.	.
CASVWTVTTEAFF	TGTGCCAGCGTCTGGACAGTCACGACTGAAGCTTTCTTT	TRBV6-5	TRBJ1-1	.	.
CASSDPGRTYSNQPQHF	TGTGCCAGCAGTGATCCGGGACGGACTTATAGCAATCAGCCCCAGCATTTT	TRBV6-1	TRBJ1-5	once	.
CASSRTGGRTEAFF	TGTGCCAGCAGCCGCACAGGGGGCCGTACTGAAGCTTTCTTT	TRBV14	TRBJ1-1	.	TRBD1
CASTDQGAPYNEQFF	TGTGCCAGCACTGATCAGGGGGCTCCCTACAATGAGCAGTTCTTC	TRBV3-1/TRBV3-2	TRBJ2-1	few	TRBD1
CAFQTAPREKLFF	TGTGCTTTCCAGACGGCCCCGAGGGAAAAACTGTTTTTT	TRBV30	TRBJ1-4	.	.
CASSSTPGSGKDSYNEQFF	TGCGCCAGCAGTTCTACCCCCGGCTCTGGGAAAGACTCCTACAATGAGCAGTTCTTC	TRBV10-1	TRBJ2-1	once	.
CASSYPGGNYGYTF	TGTGCCAGCAGTTATCCAGGGGGTAACTATGGCTACACCTTC	TRBV2	TRBJ1-2	.	TRBD1
CAWSGYGSNQPQHF	TGTGCCTGGAGTGGGTACGGCAGCAATCAGCCCCAGCATTTT	TRBV30	TRBJ1-5	.	.
CASSLGQGFSTGNTIYF	TGTGCCAGCAGTTTAGGGCAGGGCTTTTCTACTGGAAACACCATATATTTT	TRBV28	TRBJ1-3	.	.